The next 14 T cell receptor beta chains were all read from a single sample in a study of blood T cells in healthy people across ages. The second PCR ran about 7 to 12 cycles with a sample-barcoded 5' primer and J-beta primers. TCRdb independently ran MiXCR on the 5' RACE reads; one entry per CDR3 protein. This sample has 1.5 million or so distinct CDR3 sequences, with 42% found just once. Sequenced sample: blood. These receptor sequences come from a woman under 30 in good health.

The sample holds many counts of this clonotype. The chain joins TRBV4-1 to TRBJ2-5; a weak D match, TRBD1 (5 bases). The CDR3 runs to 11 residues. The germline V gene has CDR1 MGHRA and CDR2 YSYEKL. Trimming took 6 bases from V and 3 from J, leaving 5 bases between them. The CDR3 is CASRGEETQYF. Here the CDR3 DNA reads TGCGCCAGCAGAGGGGAAGAGACCCAGTACTTC.

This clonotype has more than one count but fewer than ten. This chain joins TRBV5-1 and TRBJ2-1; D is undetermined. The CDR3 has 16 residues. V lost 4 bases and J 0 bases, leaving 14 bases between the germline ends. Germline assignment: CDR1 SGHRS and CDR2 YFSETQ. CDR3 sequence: CASSPKPSGSYNEQFF. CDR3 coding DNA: TGCGCCAGCAGCCCCAAACCGTCCGGCTCCTACAATGAGCAGTTCTTC. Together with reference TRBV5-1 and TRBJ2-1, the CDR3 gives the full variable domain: KAGVTQTPRYLIKTRGQQVTLSCSPISGHRSVSWYQQTPGQGLQFLFEYFSETQRNKGNFPGRFSGRQFSNSRSEMNVSTLELGDSALYLCASSPKPSGSYNEQFFGPGTRLTVL.

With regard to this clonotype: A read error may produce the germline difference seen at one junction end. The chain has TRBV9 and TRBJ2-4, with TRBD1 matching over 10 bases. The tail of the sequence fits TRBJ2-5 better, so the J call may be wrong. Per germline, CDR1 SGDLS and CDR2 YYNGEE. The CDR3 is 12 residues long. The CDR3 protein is CSLRTGGETQYF. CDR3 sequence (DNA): TGCTCCCTACGGACAGGGGGAGAGACCCAGTACTTC.

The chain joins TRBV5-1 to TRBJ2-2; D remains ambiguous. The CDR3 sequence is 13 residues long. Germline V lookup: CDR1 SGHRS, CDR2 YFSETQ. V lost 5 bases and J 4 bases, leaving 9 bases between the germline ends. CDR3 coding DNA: TGCGCCAGCAGACCAGGTAGCACCGGGGAGCTGTTTTTT. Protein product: CASRPGSTGELFF.

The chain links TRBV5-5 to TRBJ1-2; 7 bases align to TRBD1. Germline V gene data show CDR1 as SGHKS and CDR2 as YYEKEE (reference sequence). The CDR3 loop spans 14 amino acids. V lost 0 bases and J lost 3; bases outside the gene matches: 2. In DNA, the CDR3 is TGTGCCAGCAGCTTGGAGGGGGCGGACTATGGCTACACCTTC. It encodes CASSLEGADYGYTF.

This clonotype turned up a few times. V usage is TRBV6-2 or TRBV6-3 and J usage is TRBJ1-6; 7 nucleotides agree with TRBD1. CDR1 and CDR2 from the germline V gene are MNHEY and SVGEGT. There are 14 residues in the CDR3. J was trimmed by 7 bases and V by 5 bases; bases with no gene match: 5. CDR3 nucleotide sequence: TGTGCCAGCAGTGACAGGGATCGGAATTCACCCCTCCACTTT. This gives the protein CASSDRDRNSPLHF.

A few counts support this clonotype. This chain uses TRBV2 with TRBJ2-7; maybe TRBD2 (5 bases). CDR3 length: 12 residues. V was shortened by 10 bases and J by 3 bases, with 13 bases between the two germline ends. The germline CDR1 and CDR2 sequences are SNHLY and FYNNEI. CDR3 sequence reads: CATTGLIYEQYF. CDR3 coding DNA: TGTGCCACTACGGGGTTGATCTACGAGCAGTACTTC.

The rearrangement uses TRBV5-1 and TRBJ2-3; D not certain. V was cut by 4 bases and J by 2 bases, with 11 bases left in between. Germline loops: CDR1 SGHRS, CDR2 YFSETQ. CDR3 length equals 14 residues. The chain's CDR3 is CASSPVRLTDTQYF. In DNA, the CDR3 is TGCGCCAGCAGCCCCGTCAGGCTCACAGATACGCAGTATTTT.

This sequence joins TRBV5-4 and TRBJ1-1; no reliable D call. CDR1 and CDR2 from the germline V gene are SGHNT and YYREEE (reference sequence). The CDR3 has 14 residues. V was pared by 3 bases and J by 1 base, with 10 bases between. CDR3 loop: CASSSPSQNTEAFF. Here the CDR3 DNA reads TGTGCCAGCAGCTCACCGTCCCAGAACACTGAAGCTTTCTTT.

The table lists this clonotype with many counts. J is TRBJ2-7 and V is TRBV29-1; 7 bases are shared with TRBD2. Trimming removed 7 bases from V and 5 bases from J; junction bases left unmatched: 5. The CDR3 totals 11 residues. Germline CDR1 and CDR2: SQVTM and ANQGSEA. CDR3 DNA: TGCAGCGCCTGGGGGGGGAACGAGCAGTACTTC. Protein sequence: CSAWGGNEQYF.

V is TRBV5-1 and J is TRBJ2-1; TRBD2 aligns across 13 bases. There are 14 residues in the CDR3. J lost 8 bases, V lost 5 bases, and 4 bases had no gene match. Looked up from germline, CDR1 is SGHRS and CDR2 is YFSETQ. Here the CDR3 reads CASSLLAGGYEQFF. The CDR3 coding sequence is TGCGCCAGCAGTTTACTAGCGGGAGGGTATGAGCAGTTCTTC.

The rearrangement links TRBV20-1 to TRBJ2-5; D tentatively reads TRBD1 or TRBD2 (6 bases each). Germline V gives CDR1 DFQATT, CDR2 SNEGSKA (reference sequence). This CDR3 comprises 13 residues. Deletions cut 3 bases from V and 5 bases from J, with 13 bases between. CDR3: CSARRGVGETQYF. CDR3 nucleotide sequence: TGCAGTGCTAGGAGGGGGGTTGGGGAGACCCAGTACTTC.

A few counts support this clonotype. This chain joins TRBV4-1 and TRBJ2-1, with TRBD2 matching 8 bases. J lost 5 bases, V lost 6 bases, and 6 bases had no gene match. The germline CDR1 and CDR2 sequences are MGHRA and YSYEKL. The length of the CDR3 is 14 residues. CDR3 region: CASSRGLGNNEQFF. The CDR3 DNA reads TGCGCCAGCAGTCGGGGACTAGGGAACAATGAGCAGTTCTTC.

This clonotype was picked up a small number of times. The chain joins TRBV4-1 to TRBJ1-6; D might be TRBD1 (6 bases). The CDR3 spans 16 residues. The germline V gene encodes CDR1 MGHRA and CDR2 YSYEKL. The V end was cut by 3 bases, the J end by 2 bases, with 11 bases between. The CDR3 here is CASSQQTGAYNSPLHF. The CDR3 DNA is TGCGCCAGCAGCCAGCAGACAGGAGCCTATAATTCACCCCTCCACTTT.